The 20 T cell receptor beta chains presented below share a single source sample, sequenced in a study of CD8 T cells in Susac syndrome (dated by TCRdb to the late 2010s). Library prep was done by the immunoSEQ multiplex PCR assay. RNA was extracted using the RNeasy kit, and roughly 0.5 to 1 microgram was reverse transcribed with random hexamers. The raw public reads went through TCRdb reprocessing: fastp at Q25, MiXCR clone calling, in-frame beta chains kept. CDR3 protein sequences are deduplicated, and each keeps its most common genes and DNA. Within this sample are 150,000 to 200,000 distinct CDR3 sequences, with approximately 93% of them counted one time only. About 0.089% of the sample is held by the ten biggest clonotypes. Sequenced material: CD4+ T cells from PBMCs. The receptor set was obtained from a human donor with multiple sclerosis.

The V call is TRBV6-2 or TRBV6-3, the J call TRBJ1-2; TRBD1 might be the D (5 bases). The V gene's germline CDR1 is MNHEY and CDR2 SVGEGT. Trimming took off 10 bases at V and 2 bases at J, with 20 bases between the two ends. This CDR3 has 15 residues. The CDR3, as DNA: TGTGCCACCCTCCCGGGACCTATAAGCAACTATGGCTACACCTTC. It yields the protein CATLPGPISNYGYTF.

V and J are TRBV20-1 and TRBJ1-2; D remains unclear. The CDR3 consists of 10 residues. Per germline, CDR1 DFQATT and CDR2 SNEGSKA (reference sequence). V was cut by 7 bases and J by 8 bases, with 11 bases left in between. CDR3 in amino acids: CSVPAGGYTF. Here the CDR3 DNA reads TGCAGTGTTCCCGCCGGGGGCTACACCTTC.

V is TRBV28 and J is TRBJ1-4; the D gene is possibly TRBD1 (5 bases). V gave up 6 bases and J gave up 7 bases, with 24 bases separating them. This CDR3 comprises 17 residues. Germline assignment: CDR1 MDHEN and CDR2 SYDVKM. The CDR3 here is CASRNTQGYGMGEKLFF. As DNA, the CDR3 is TGTGCCAGCAGGAATACCCAGGGCTATGGAATGGGTGAAAAACTGTTTTTT.

This chain joins TRBV7-9 and TRBJ2-7; D remains ambiguous. The CDR3 is 12 amino acids. V dropped 3 bases and J dropped 3 bases, with 6 bases sitting between them. Germline-derived CDR1 and CDR2 are SEHNR and FQNEAQ (reference sequence). The CDR3 DNA follows: TGTGCCAGCAGCTTTAAAGTCTACGAGCAGTACTTC. This gives the protein CASSFKVYEQYF.

The chain employs TRBV19 and TRBJ2-3, with D possibly matching TRBD2 (6 bases). This CDR3 has 13 amino acids. Trimming cost V 6 bases and J 0 bases, with 7 bases left between them. Germline V CDR1 and CDR2: LNHDA, SQIVND (reference sequence). The CDR3 sequence: CASRSGSTDTQYF. Here the CDR3 DNA reads TGTGCCAGTAGGAGCGGGAGCACAGATACGCAGTATTTT.

The genes are TRBV29-1 and TRBJ2-3; D call uncertain. Per the germline V gene, CDR1 is SQVTM and CDR2 is ANQGSEA. V lost 4 bases to trimming and J lost 6 bases, with 8 bases between them. The CDR3 spans 11 residues. This CDR3 reads CSVGGEDTQYF. In nucleotides, the CDR3 is TGCAGCGTTGGAGGCGAGGATACGCAGTATTTT.

The J gene is TRBJ2-7, the V gene TRBV2; D perhaps matches TRBD2 (5 bases). The V gene's germline CDR1 is SNHLY and CDR2 FYNNEI. The V and J ends lost 8 bases and 5 bases respectively, with 16 bases between them. The CDR3 has 13 amino acids. Here the CDR3 reads CASAPSAGDEQYF. The CDR3 nucleotides are TGTGCCAGCGCACCCTCTGCCGGGGACGAGCAGTACTTC.

The V and J genes are TRBV14 and TRBJ2-1; TRBD2 is a possible D gene (6 bases). Trimming shortened V by 2 bases and J by 10 bases, and 9 bases separated the two germline ends. The CDR3 consists of 12 residues. The germline gives CDR1 SGHDN, CDR2 FVKESK. The CDR3: CASSQRTTEQFF. CDR3 in DNA: TGTGCCAGCAGCCAAAGGACTACAGAGCAGTTCTTC.

The chain has TRBV20-1 and TRBJ1-2; 9 bases are shared with TRBD1. J was trimmed by 5 bases and V by 4 bases; bases with no gene match: 5. The germline V gene has CDR1 DFQATT and CDR2 SNEGSKA (reference sequence). This CDR3 has 13 amino acids. Written as DNA, the CDR3 is TGCAGTGCTACCGGGACAGGGAGGTATGGCTACACCTTC. Amino acids: CSATGTGRYGYTF.

The DNA for the CDR3 is TGTGCCAGCAGAACCAAGGAATCCTACGAGCAGTACTTC. Translation: CASRTKESYEQYF. The gene calls are TRBV14 and TRBJ2-7, with D unclear. The length of the CDR3 is 13 residues. Germline loops: CDR1 SGHDN, CDR2 FVKESK. With 6 bases removed from V and 1 base from J, the gap between germline ends came to 10 bases.

This clonotype was found once. The V gene is TRBV9, the J gene TRBJ1-5, with 9 bases matching TRBD1. Trimming removed 4 bases from V and 6 bases from J; junction bases left unmatched: 8. The germline V gene has CDR1 SGDLS and CDR2 YYNGEE. The CDR3 has 15 amino acids. Written as DNA, the CDR3 is TGTGCCAGCAGCCCCGGGACAGGGCATGGTCAGCCCCAGCATTTT. Its protein product is CASSPGTGHGQPQHF.

The rearrangement links TRBV24-1 to TRBJ2-7; no clear D. Germline V gene sequence: CDR1 KGHDR, CDR2 SFDVKD. V was cut by 2 bases and J by 2 bases, with 6 bases left in between. This CDR3 has 13 residues. CDR3 nucleotides: TGTGCCACCAGTGATTCCTCTCCCTACGAGCAGTACTTC. Its translation: CATSDSSPYEQYF.

The chain combines TRBV29-1 with TRBJ2-3; 8 nucleotides align to TRBD1. Trimming took 7 bases from V and 4 from J; bases not matched to a gene: 13. CDR3 length: 15 amino acids. Germline CDR1 is SQVTM and CDR2 is ANQGSEA. CDR3: CSASQSGQGPDTQYF. The CDR3 nucleotides are TGCAGCGCCTCTCAGTCCGGACAGGGCCCAGATACGCAGTATTTT.

This clonotype has a handful of counts. This rearrangement joins TRBV14 to TRBJ2-7, with 7 bases aligning to TRBD1. CDR1 is SGHDN and CDR2 is FVKESK in the germline V gene. V shed 6 bases and J 5 bases; nucleotides not matched to a gene: 7. The CDR3 length is 13 residues. CDR3 in DNA: TGTGCCAGCAGACGACAGGGTACCGACGAGCAGTACTTC. Its translation is CASRRQGTDEQYF.

The V call is TRBV2, the J call TRBJ2-5; 7 nucleotides line up with TRBD1. Germline CDR1 and CDR2: SNHLY and FYNNEI. Germline trimming cut 5 bases from V and 3 bases from J; bases unmatched to any gene: 9. The CDR3 has 15 amino acids. CDR3 sequence: CASSPLDRDEETQYF. The CDR3 region has the DNA TGTGCCAGCAGTCCCCTCGACAGGGACGAAGAGACCCAGTACTTC.

This chain uses TRBV29-1 with TRBJ2-3, with 9 bases identical to TRBD1. From germline, CDR1 is SQVTM and CDR2 ANQGSEA. CDR3 size: 14 residues. V trimming: 4 bases; J trimming: 0 bases; junction bases outside the gene matches: 2. Here the CDR3 reads CSVGQGESTDTQYF. The DNA of the CDR3 is TGCAGCGTTGGACAGGGGGAAAGCACAGATACGCAGTATTTT.

J is TRBJ1-2 and V is TRBV11-2; D remains ambiguous. This CDR3 spans 14 amino acids. Germline CDR1 SGHAT, CDR2 FQNNGV. V was pared by 1 base and J by 2 bases, with 8 bases between. CDR3 nucleotides: TGTGCCAGCAGCTTAGTCCCCAACAACTATGGCTACACCTTC. It is translated as CASSLVPNNYGYTF.

This clonotype has just one count. The rearrangement joins TRBV30 to TRBJ2-7; the D gene is possibly TRBD1 (6 bases). V lost 2 bases and J lost 3, with 17 bases in between. The CDR3 consists of 15 residues. CDR1 is GTSNPN, CDR2 SVGIG, per germline (reference sequence). This CDR3 reads CAWSPPDREFYEQYF. The CDR3 coding sequence is TGTGCCTGGAGTCCCCCGGACAGAGAGTTCTACGAGCAGTACTTC.

The chain uses TRBV29-1 and TRBJ1-5, with 11 positions matching TRBD1. Per the germline V gene, CDR1 is SQVTM and CDR2 is ANQGSEA. Trimming took 8 bases from V and 5 from J; bases not matched to a gene: 2. This CDR3 region has 12 residues. CDR3 in amino acids: CSPGQGDQPQHF. CDR3 bases: TGCAGCCCGGGACAGGGGGATCAGCCCCAGCATTTT.

The rearrangement links TRBV7-9 to TRBJ2-5; D assignment may be TRBD1 or TRBD2 (5 bases each). V dropped 2 bases and J dropped 4 bases, with 14 bases sitting between them. This CDR3 spans 15 amino acids. The germline gives CDR1 SEHNR, CDR2 FQNEAQ (reference sequence). Here the CDR3 reads CASSLLGTELETQYF. The CDR3 nucleotides are TGTGCCAGCAGCTTACTCGGGACGGAGCTAGAGACCCAGTACTTC.